The clone carrying this T cell receptor beta chain was detected a few times. Its specificity is unknown. The record originates from a study of beta chain features in type 1 diabetes. Points from the study as a whole: Short templates might get an advantage during PCR, and this would be equal in patients and controls. Type 1 diabetes patients had VDJ junctions that carried fewer insertions and more deletions.

Reverse transcribing all isolated RNA meant expressed TCRB transcripts were sequenced. Data came from immunoSEQ multiplex PCR; TCRdb stores just in-frame clones and leaves some out. In the table there are approximately 330,000 clones, around 10% of which are singletons. Germline-derived CDR1 and CDR2 are MDHEN and SYDVKM. The CDR3 loop spans 14 amino acids. V trimming: 2 bases; J trimming: 8 bases; junction bases outside the gene matches: 6. Sorted CD4+ subsets: naive, central memory, regulatory, stem cell-like memory (CD45RO/CCR7/CD25/CD127/CD95/CD27 panel). Sequencing used naive CD4+ T cells from blood. The sequence came from a woman in her thirties in good health. The chain links TRBV28 to TRBJ2-1; 7 nucleotides align to TRBD1. The CDR3 is CASSLPGQKDEQFF. In nucleotides, the CDR3 is TGTGCCAGCAGTTTACCGGGACAGAAGGATGAGCAGTTCTTC.